This T cell receptor (beta chain) is from a study of T cells in Graves' hyperthyroidism and ophthalmopathy. General study findings and limits: Most clonotypes expanded in thyroid above 0.001 were likewise present in blood.

This CDR3 region has 14 residues. Trimming cost V 5 bases and J 3 bases, with 13 bases left between them. Germline CDR1 SEHNR, CDR2 FQNEAQ (reference sequence). TCR beta CDR3 regions were amplified from RNA transcripts. The TCR CDR3 first-round RT-PCR relied on the HTBI primer set. TCRdb reprocessed the multiplex PCR reads with MiXCR, giving one entry per CDR3 protein. This repertoire shows over 350,000 distinct CDR3 sequences, under 20% found once; its top ten account for over 35%. This clonotype was counted ten times or more. Its specificity is not known. This receptor was obtained from a man aged 18 to 29 with Graves' ophthalmopathy. Sequenced input: blood. The chain joins TRBV7-9 to TRBJ1-2, with a possible D match to TRBD1 (6 bases). CDR3 in amino acids: CASSPGGRYYGYTF. CDR3 DNA: TGTGCCAGCAGCCCGGGGGGGCGTTACTATGGCTACACCTTC.